These 6 T cell receptor beta chains were all obtained from the same sample, sequenced in a study of T cells after yellow fever vaccination. TCRdb independently ran MiXCR on the 5' RACE reads; one entry per CDR3 protein. The sample records tens of thousands of distinct CDR3 sequences, approximately 5.5% being singletons. Sequenced material: PBMCs, either bulk or a sorted T-cell subset (CD4+, CD8+, memory, or dextramer-sorted; not recorded which), taken on the day of the yellow fever booster vaccination. These receptors were obtained from a man aged 18 to 35 who received the YFV17D yellow fever vaccine.

This clonotype was seen a handful of times. This chain links TRBV11-1 with TRBJ1-2, with TRBD1 as a possible D gene (5 bases). Looked up from germline, CDR1 is SGHAT and CDR2 is FQDESV (reference sequence). V was pared by 5 bases and J by 4 bases, with 11 bases between. This CDR3 region has 13 residues. CDR3 sequence (DNA): TGTGCCAGCAGCCAGGGACCACTCTATGGCTACACCTTC. This codes for CASSQGPLYGYTF. The full variable domain, in which reference TRBV11-1 and TRBJ1-2 provide the parts outside the CDR3, is EAEVAQSPRYKITEKSQAVAFWCDPISGHATLYWYRQILGQGPELLVQFQDESVVDDSQLPKDRFSAERLKGVDSTLKIQPAELGDSAMYLCASSQGPLYGYTFGSGTRLTVV.

There are a few counts of this clonotype. The DNA for the CDR3 is TGCGCCAGCAGCCTTCGCTCCAGTATCGAAAACTCTGGAAACACCATATATTTT. It translates to CASSLRSSIENSGNTIYF. V and J are TRBV4-1 and TRBJ1-3; D ambiguous. Germline V CDR1 and CDR2: MGHRA, YSYEKL. This CDR3 spans 18 amino acids. V was clipped by 4 bases and J by 0 bases, with 19 bases between them.

This clonotype has ten or more counts. The chain is built from TRBV12-3 or TRBV12-4 and TRBJ2-3; perhaps D is TRBD1 or TRBD2 (5 bases each). This CDR3 contains 15 residues. Trimming pared 7 bases from V and 5 bases from J, leaving 19 bases between. The CDR3 coding sequence is TGTGCCAGCACCCCCGCTTCGGGGCTTGGAGATACGCAGTATTTT. Translating it yields CASTPASGLGDTQYF.

This clonotype was seen repeatedly, ten times or more. The chain is built from TRBV29-1 and TRBJ2-1; possibly TRBD1 for D (6 bases). The CDR3 covers 15 residues. Per the germline V gene, CDR1 is SQVTM and CDR2 is ANQGSEA. V shed 1 base and J shed 0 bases, with 10 bases lying between them. CDR3: CSVEGTASSYNEQFF. Written as DNA, the CDR3 is TGCAGCGTTGAAGGGACAGCGAGCTCCTACAATGAGCAGTTCTTC.

The rearrangement joins TRBV5-1 to TRBJ2-7; unclear D gene. The CDR3 covers 14 residues. V was trimmed by 1 base and J by 5 bases, leaving 13 bases between them. Germline V gene sequence: CDR1 SGHRS, CDR2 YFSETQ. The CDR3 protein is CASSLRPPMDEQYF. CDR3 coding DNA: TGCGCCAGCAGCTTGAGACCCCCCATGGACGAGCAGTACTTC.

This clonotype was recorded a few times. The V call is TRBV7-2, the J call TRBJ2-3; TRBD2 agrees at 15 bases. Per germline, CDR1 SGHTA and CDR2 FQGNSA. The CDR3 runs 17 residues. The V gene end was trimmed by 4 bases and the J gene end by 3 bases; junction bases not matched to a gene: 5. The CDR3 sequence: CASSSGTSGGRTDTQYF. The CDR3 nucleotides are TGTGCCAGCAGCTCGGGGACTAGCGGGGGGCGGACAGATACGCAGTATTTT.